This T cell receptor (beta chain) was sequenced in a study of identical twins. This clonotype was detected a few times. Its matching antigen is unknown. TCRdb reprocessed the 5' RACE reads with MiXCR, giving one entry per CDR3 protein. The table lists 430,000 or so distinct CDR3 sequences, 20% to 25% of them singletons, with 2.9% in the top ten. Study results and limitations: Memory repertoires lacked the insertion deficit that abundant cord blood beta clonotypes showed. The study reached conclusions through statistical analysis that was cross-sectional, not following the same donors.

The CDR3 is 13 amino acids. CDR1 and CDR2 (germline): MNHEY, SVGEGT. The V end was cut by 6 bases, the J end by 1 base, with 9 bases between. These data were also reused for a study on T cells expressing NK-cell markers. That source notes: The TCR beta repertoires originated in sorted CD3+CD56+NKG2C+, CD3+CD56+NKG2C- and CD3+CD56-NKG2C+ T cells. Dominant NKG2C+ clonotypes were found to form about 1.0-7.5% of CD8+ T cells in six donors.

This receptor was identified in a woman aged 18-29 years in good health. The chain uses TRBV6-2 or TRBV6-3 and TRBJ2-5; D possibly corresponds to TRBD2 (5 bases). The sequencing sample was made of CD4+ T cells sorted from blood. The CDR3 DNA sequence: TGTGCCAGCAGGGTGGCGGGCCAAGAGACCCAGTACTTC. Protein product: CASRVAGQETQYF.